This paragraph covers one T cell receptor beta chain sequence. There is no known antigen for this receptor. The input lacks base qualities; no much larger clone sits a single base away. Collaborating institutions collected whole blood in K2EDTA tubes following their own protocols. For TCRbeta analysis, collaborators shipped samples in one of three forms: frozen whole blood, isolated PBMCs, or DNA extracted from either of those sample types. The data belong to a study of blood T cell repertoires in COVID-19 (dated by TCRdb to the early 2020s). About the investigation overall: Samples covering the acute and convalescent phases of COVID-19 were provided by collaborators in the United States, Italy and Spain. The prospective study material was composed of cDNA or gDNA derived from T cells, B-cell-depleted T cells, or PBMCs. Deeply sampled blood TCRbeta repertoires from subjects exposed to, actively infected with, or recovered from COVID-19 were included in the dataset. The repertoires were released in a freely available public database meant as a resource for research on the immune response to SARS-CoV-2. Samples were obtained from the ongoing ImmuneRACE study (first 160 participants) and from 950 to 1,500 subjects provided by 6 global collaborators. Nearly every sample came with metadata listing a de-identified subject ID, COVID-19 status, age in years and sex. Where available, HLA class I and class II types were taken from metadata supplied by the sample provider and were not determined by assay-based typing.

Study-wide findings and limitations: The quantity of clinical and demographic metadata differed by source and by participant and was supplied without curation.

TCRbeta CDR3 regions were amplified from genomic DNA using the immunoSEQ Assay, a bias-controlled multiplex PCR. In the paper's pipeline: Nucleated cell counts per sample were estimated from amplification of reference gene primers within the assay. To quantify the absolute abundance of each unique TCRbeta CDR3 rearrangement, sequence reads were collapsed and filtered. For each sample, productive Simpson clonality was calculated as the square root of Simpson's diversity index across productive rearrangements. TCRdb limited this immuneACCESS table to in-frame rearrangements with V and J called. A share of clones is missing; checked studies link under half to unresolved V genes, and the rest is unexplained. V, J and clone size were drawn from that table, and D and trimming were deduced from the DNA. The sample contains around 260,000 clones, approximately 91% of them found a single time. 0.7% of the sample goes to the ten largest clones.

The germline V gene (reference sequence) provides CDR1 SGHNT and CDR2 YYREEE. For this chain, trimming is 4 bases at the V end and 11 bases at the J end, and the number of junction bases without a gene match is 27. The CDR3 contains 19 residues, cysteine and phenylalanine counted. CDR3 DNA is the only sequence kept; it has 57 bases, read in frame from the first base. The sequenced sample consisted of peripheral blood. The chain is encoded by TRBV5-4 joined to TRBJ1-1, and TRBD1 aligns with 9 junction nucleotides. The TCR originated in a human donor in a cohort sampled during active COVID-19. CDR3 region: CASSRPRITGGASRGAAFF. The sequenced DNA: TGTGCCAGCAGCCGACCTAGGATTACAGGGGGCGCTTCCAGAGGGGCTGCTTTCTTT. Here the CDR3 is joined to the reference TRBV5-4 and TRBJ1-1 genes, and the full variable domain is: ETGVTQSPTHLIKTRGQQVTLRCSSQSGHNTVSWYQQALGQGPQFIFQYYREEENGRGNFPPRFSGLQFPNYSSELNVNALELDDSALYLCASSRPRITGGASRGAAFFGQGTRLTVV.